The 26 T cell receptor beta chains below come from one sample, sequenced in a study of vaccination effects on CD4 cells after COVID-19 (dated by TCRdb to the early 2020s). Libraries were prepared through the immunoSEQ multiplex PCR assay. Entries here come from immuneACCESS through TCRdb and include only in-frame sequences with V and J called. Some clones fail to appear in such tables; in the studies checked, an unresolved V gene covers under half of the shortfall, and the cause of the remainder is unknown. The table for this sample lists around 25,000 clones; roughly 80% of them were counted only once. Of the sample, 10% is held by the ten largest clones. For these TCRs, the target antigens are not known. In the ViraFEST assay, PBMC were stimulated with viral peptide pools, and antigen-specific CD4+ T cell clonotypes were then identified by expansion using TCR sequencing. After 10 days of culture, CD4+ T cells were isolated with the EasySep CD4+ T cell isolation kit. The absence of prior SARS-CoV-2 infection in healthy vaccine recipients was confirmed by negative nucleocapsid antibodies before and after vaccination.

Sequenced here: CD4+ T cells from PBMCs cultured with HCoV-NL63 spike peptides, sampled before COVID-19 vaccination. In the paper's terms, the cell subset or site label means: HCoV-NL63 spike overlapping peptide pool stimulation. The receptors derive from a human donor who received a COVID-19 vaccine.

This chain's CDR3 is CASSVLPGESRSGYTF. The CDR3 DNA sequence: TGTGCCAGCAGTGTTCTTCCCGGGGAATCGAGGAGTGGCTACACCTTC. The genes are TRBV2 and TRBJ1-2; no clear D gene. The CDR3 sequence is 16 residues long. Germline CDR1 and CDR2: SNHLY and FYNNEI. The V end was cut by 4 bases, the J end by 7 bases, with 22 bases between. The variable domain in full, completed from reference TRBV2 and TRBJ1-2, reads EPEVTQTPSHQVTQMGQEVILRCVPISNHLYFYWYRQILGQKVEFLVSFYNNEISEKSEIFDDQFSVERPDGSNFTLKIRSTKLEDSAMYFCASSVLPGESRSGYTFGSGTRLTVV.

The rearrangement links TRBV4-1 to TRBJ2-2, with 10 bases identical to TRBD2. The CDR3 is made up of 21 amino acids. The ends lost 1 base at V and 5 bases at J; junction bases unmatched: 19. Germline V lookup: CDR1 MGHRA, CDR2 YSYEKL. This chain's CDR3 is CASSQGPSRGASGSGTGELFF. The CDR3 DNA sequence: TGCGCCAGCAGCCAAGGACCTTCTCGGGGGGCTAGCGGGAGTGGAACCGGGGAGCTGTTTTTT.

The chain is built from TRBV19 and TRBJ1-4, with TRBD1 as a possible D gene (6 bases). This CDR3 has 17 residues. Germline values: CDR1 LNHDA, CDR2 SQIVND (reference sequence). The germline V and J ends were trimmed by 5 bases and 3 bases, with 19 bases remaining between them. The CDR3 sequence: CASSSPTIWTANEKLFF. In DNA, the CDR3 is TGTGCCAGTAGTTCGCCCACGATCTGGACAGCTAATGAAAAACTGTTTTTT.

This CDR3 is CAITGDRFNQPQHF. The CDR3 DNA is TGTGCCATCACTGGCGACAGGTTCAATCAGCCCCAGCATTTT. V gene TRBV10-3 combines with J gene TRBJ1-5, with a possible D match to TRBD1 (6 bases). The CDR3 has 14 residues. CDR1 is ENHRY and CDR2 is SYGVKD in the germline V gene. V was shortened by 7 bases and J by 3 bases, with 13 bases between the two germline ends.

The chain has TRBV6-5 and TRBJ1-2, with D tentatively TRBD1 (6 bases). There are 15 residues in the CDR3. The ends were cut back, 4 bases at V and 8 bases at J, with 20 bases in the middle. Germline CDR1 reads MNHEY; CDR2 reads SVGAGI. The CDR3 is CASSWLGGARGGYTF. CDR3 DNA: TGTGCCAGCAGTTGGCTGGGGGGGGCGCGAGGGGGCTACACCTTC.

CDR3 in amino acids: CASSLIRDTTYNEQFF. CDR3 bases: TGTGCCAGCAGCCTAATAAGGGACACAACCTACAATGAGCAGTTCTTC. This rearrangement joins TRBV14 to TRBJ2-1; possible D gene TRBD1, 6 bases. The V gene's germline CDR1 is SGHDN and CDR2 FVKESK. The ends were cut back, 4 bases at V and 2 bases at J, with 15 bases in the middle. The CDR3 spans 16 residues.

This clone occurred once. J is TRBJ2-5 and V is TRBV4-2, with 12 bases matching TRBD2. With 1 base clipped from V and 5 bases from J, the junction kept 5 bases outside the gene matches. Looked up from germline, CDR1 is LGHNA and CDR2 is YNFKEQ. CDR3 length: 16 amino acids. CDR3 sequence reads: CASSQVSTSGRETQYF. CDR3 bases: TGTGCCAGCAGCCAAGTCAGTACTAGCGGGAGGGAGACCCAGTACTTC.

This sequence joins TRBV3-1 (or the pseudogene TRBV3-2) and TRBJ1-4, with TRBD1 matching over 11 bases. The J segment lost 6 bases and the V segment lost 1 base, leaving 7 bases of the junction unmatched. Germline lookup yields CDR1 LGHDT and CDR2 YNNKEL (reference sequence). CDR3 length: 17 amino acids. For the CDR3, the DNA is TGTGCCAGCAGCCAAGCACTACCGGGACAGGGGGATGAAAAACTGTTTTTT. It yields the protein CASSQALPGQGDEKLFF.

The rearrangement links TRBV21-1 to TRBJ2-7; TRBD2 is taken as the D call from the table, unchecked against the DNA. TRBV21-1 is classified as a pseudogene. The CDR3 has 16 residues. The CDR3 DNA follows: TGTGCCAGCAGCAAAAAAGGAGCGGGGATCTCCTACGAGCAGTACTTC. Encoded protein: CASSKKGAGISYEQYF.

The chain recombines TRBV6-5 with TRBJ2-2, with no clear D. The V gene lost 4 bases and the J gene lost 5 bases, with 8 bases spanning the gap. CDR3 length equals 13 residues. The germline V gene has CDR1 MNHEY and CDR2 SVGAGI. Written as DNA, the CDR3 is TGTGCCAGCAGTTGGGGTTGGACCGGGGAGCTGTTTTTT. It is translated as CASSWGWTGELFF.

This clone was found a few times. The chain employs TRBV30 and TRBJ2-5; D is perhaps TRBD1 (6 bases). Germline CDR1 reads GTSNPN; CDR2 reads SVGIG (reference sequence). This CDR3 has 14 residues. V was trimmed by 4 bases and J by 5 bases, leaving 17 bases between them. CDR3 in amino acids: CAWNTQGRRETQYF. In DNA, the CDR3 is TGTGCCTGGAATACCCAGGGGCGCAGGGAGACCCAGTACTTC.

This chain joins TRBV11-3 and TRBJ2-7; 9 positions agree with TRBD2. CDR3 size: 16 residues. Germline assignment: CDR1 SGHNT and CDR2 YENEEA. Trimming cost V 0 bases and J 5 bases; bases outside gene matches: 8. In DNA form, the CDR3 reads TGTGCCAGCAGCTTAGATCTGGGCGGGGGGGCCCACGAGCAGTACTTC. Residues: CASSLDLGGGAHEQYF. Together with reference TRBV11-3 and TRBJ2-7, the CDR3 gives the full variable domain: EAGVVQSPRYKIIEKKQPVAFWCNPISGHNTLYWYLQNLGQGPELLIRYENEEAVDDSQLPKDRFSAERLKGVDSTLKIQPAELGDSAVYLCASSLDLGGGAHEQYFGPGTRLTVT.

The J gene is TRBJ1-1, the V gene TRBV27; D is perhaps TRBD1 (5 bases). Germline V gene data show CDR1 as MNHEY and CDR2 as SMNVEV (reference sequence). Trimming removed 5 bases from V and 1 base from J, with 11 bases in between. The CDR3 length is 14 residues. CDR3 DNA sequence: TGTGCCAGCAGTCCCGGGACGGGGAACACTGAAGCTTTCTTT. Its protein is CASSPGTGNTEAFF.

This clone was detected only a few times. The CDR3 nucleotides read TGTGCCAGCAGCCTATCCGGGACAGTGACCTACGAGCAGTACTTC. Translating gives CASSLSGTVTYEQYF. V usage is TRBV5-8 and J usage is TRBJ2-7; 7 bases match TRBD1. Trimming at V came to 4 bases and at J to 2 bases, leaving 9 bases not matched to a gene. CDR1 SGHTS and CDR2 YDEGEE come from the germline V gene. The CDR3 length is 15 residues.

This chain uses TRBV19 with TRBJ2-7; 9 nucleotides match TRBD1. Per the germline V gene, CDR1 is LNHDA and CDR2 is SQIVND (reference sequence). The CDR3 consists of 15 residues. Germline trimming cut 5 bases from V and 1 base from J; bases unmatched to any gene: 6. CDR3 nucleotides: TGTGCCAGTAGTCGGGGACAGGGAATTTCCTACGAGCAGTACTTC. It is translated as CASSRGQGISYEQYF.

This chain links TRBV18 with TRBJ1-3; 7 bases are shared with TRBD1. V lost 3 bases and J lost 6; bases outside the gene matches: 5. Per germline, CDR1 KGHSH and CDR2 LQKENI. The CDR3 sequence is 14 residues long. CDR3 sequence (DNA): TGTGCCAGCTCACCGGTTACAGGGGAAAACACCATATATTTT. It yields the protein CASSPVTGENTIYF.

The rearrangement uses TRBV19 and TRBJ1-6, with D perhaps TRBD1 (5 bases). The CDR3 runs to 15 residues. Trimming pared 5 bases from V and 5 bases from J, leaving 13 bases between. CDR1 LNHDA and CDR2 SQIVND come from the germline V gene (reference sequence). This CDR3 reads CASSLYPGNNSPLHF. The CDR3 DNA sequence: TGTGCCAGTAGTCTCTACCCAGGGAATAATTCACCCCTCCACTTT.

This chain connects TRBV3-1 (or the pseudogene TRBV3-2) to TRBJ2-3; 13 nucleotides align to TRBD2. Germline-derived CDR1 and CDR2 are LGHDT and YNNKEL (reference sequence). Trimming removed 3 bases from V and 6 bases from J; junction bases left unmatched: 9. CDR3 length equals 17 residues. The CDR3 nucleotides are TGTGCCAGCAGCCAGACCGGGACTAGCGGGACTAAGGATACGCAGTATTTT. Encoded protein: CASSQTGTSGTKDTQYF.

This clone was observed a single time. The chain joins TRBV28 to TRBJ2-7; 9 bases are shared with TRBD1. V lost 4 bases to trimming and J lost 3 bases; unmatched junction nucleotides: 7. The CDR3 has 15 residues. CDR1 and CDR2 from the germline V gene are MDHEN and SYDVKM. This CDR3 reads CASSSSGTGSYEQYF. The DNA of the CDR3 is TGTGCCAGCAGTTCATCCGGGACAGGGAGCTACGAGCAGTACTTC.

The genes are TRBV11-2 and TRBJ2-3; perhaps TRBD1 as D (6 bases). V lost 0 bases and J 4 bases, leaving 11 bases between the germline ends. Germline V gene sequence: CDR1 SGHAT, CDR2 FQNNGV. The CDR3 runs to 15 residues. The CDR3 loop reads CASSLDRGRPDTQYF. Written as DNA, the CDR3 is TGTGCCAGCAGCTTAGACAGGGGTCGCCCAGATACGCAGTATTTT. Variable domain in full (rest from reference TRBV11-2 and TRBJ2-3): EAGVAQSPRYKIIEKRQSVAFWCNPISGHATLYWYQQILGQGPKLLIQFQNNGVVDDSQLPKDRFSAERLKGVDSTLKIQPAKLEDSAVYLCASSLDRGRPDTQYFGPGTRLTVL.

DNA of the CDR3: TGTGCCAGCTCACCAGGCAGGGGGAACGGGAACACTGAAGCTTTCTTT. It encodes CASSPGRGNGNTEAFF. The V gene is TRBV18, the J gene TRBJ1-1, with 7 nucleotides matching TRBD1. This CDR3 is built from 16 residues. Germline CDR1 is KGHSH and CDR2 is LQKENI. J lost 1 base, V lost 2 bases, and 7 bases had no gene match.

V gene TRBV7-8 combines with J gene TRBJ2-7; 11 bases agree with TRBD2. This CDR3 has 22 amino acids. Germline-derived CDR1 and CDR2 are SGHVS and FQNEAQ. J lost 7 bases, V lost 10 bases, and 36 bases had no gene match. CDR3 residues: CAIHGGARTGTSGKPRLREQYF. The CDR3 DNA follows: TGTGCCATCCACGGGGGCGCACGAACCGGGACTAGCGGAAAACCGCGCCTGAGGGAGCAGTACTTC.

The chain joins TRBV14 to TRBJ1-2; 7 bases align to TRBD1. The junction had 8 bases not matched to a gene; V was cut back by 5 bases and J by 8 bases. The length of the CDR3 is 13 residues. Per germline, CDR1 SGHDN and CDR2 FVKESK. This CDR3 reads CASSSRQGGGYTF. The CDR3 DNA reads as TGTGCCAGCAGCTCCCGACAGGGAGGGGGCTACACCTTC.

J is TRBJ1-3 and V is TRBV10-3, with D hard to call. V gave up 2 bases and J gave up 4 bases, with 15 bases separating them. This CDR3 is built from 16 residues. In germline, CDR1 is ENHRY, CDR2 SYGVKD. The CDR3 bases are TGTGCCATCAGTGAGACCTCCGCGGTGTCGGGAAACACCATATATTTT. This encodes CAISETSAVSGNTIYF.

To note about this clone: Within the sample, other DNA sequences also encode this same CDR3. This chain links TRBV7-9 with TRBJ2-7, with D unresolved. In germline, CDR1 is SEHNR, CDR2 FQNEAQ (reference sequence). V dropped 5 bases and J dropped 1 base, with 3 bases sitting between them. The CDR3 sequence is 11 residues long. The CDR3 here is CASSLSYEQYF. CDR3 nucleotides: TGTGCCAGCAGCCTATCCTACGAGCAGTACTTC. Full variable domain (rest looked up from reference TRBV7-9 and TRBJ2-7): DTGVSQNPRHKITKRGQNVTFRCDPISEHNRLYWYRQTLGQGPEFLTYFQNEAQLEKSRLLSDRFSAERPKGSFSTLEIQRTEQGDSAMYLCASSLSYEQYFGPGTRLTVT.

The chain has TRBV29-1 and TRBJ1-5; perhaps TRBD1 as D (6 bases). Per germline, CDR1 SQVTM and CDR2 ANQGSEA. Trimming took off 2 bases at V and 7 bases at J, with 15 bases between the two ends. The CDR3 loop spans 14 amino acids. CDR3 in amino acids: CSVELLGGGQPQHF. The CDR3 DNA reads TGCAGCGTTGAATTGTTAGGGGGTGGGCAGCCCCAGCATTTT.